A selection of T cell receptor beta chains follows, all from one sample in a study of CD8 T cells in Susac syndrome. TCRdb analysed the immunoSEQ multiplex PCR reads with MiXCR anew, one entry per CDR3 protein. The sample includes under 550,000 distinct CDR3 sequences, roughly 85% seen only once; the top ten take around 0.12%. Sequencing was carried out using CD8+ T cells from PBMCs. These receptors were obtained from a human donor with multiple sclerosis. Both conserved end residues are part of each CDR3. The D gene is left open where the match is weak. Size tells how often a clone was seen (once, few, many) or the class of an expanded clone, and some rows leave it out.

d_call j_call clone_size cdr3_length v_call cdr3_aa cdr3_nt
TRBD1 TRBJ2-1 - 16 TRBV5-5 CASSLDKNRGYNEQFF TGTGCCAGCAGCTTAGACAAGAACAGGGGTTACAATGAGCAGTTCTTC
TRBD2 TRBJ2-3 - 17 TRBV10-3 CAISESASGTLTDTQYF TGTGCCATCAGTGAGTCCGCTAGCGGGACCCTTACAGATACGCAGTATTTT
TRBD2 TRBJ2-7 - 16 TRBV7-9 CASSPGEGVPSYEQYF TGTGCCAGCAGCCCGGGGGAGGGAGTTCCCTCCTACGAGCAGTACTTC
TRBD1 TRBJ1-4 - 13 TRBV6-1 CATTGQGHEKLFF TGTGCCACTACGGGACAGGGTCATGAAAAACTGTTTTTT
- TRBJ2-2 - 19 TRBV28 CASSTPRGALGRTAGELFF TGTGCCAGCAGCACCCCTCGAGGGGCTTTAGGGAGAACTGCCGGGGAGCTGTTTTTT
TRBD2 TRBJ2-7 few 15 TRBV12-3/TRBV12-4 CASSVGLAGDYEQYF TGTGCCAGCAGCGTGGGACTAGCGGGAGACTACGAGCAGTACTTC
TRBD1 TRBJ2-7 - 14 TRBV12-3/TRBV12-4 CASTFGTGFDEQYF TGTGCCAGCACCTTCGGGACAGGGTTCGACGAGCAGTACTTC
- TRBJ2-1 - 14 TRBV28 CASSLSGDDNEQFF TGTGCCAGCAGTTTAAGCGGAGATGACAATGAGCAGTTCTTC
- TRBJ1-1 - 11 TRBV7-9 CASSPNDEAFF TGTGCCAGCAGCCCGAATGATGAAGCTTTCTTT
- TRBJ2-1 - 15 TRBV7-6 CASSLAGNYYNEQFF TGTGCCAGCAGCTTAGCGGGAAACTACTACAATGAGCAGTTCTTC
- TRBJ2-7 - 16 TRBV27 CASSGGASRAANEQYF TGTGCCAGCAGTGGGGGAGCGTCCAGGGCCGCCAACGAGCAGTACTTC
- TRBJ2-7 - 14 TRBV5-1 CASSIDRDYYEQYF TGCGCCAGCAGCATAGACAGGGACTATTACGAGCAGTACTTC
TRBD1 TRBJ1-1 - 14 TRBV28 CASSLHTGGTEAFF TGTGCCAGCAGTTTACACACAGGGGGGACTGAAGCTTTCTTT
TRBD2 TRBJ2-3 - 14 TRBV11-2 CASSFGGGEDTQYF TGTGCCAGCAGCTTCGGGGGAGGGGAAGATACGCAGTATTTT
- TRBJ2-1 once 18 TRBV27 CASSLYEGVAESYNEQFF TGTGCCAGCAGTTTGTATGAAGGGGTTGCGGAGTCCTACAATGAGCAGTTCTTC
- TRBJ2-7 - 16 TRBV4-1 CASSQEWGSPSYEQYF TGCGCCAGCAGCCAAGAATGGGGCAGTCCCTCCTACGAGCAGTACTTC
TRBD2 TRBJ2-7 - 13 TRBV29-1 CSVDIRGGHEQYF TGCAGCGTTGACATCCGCGGGGGTCACGAGCAGTACTTC
- TRBJ1-2 - 12 TRBV27 CASRKGRDGYTF TGTGCCAGCAGAAAAGGGCGGGATGGCTACACCTTC
- TRBJ2-2 - 13 TRBV30 CAWSVNYGGELFF TGTGCCTGGAGTGTTAATTACGGCGGGGAGCTGTTTTTT
TRBD2 TRBJ2-3 - 16 TRBV11-2 CASSFAGLVAVDTQYF TGTGCCAGCAGTTTCGCGGGACTAGTCGCCGTGGATACGCAGTATTTT
TRBD1 TRBJ1-3 - 16 TRBV30 CAWDTRDRTSGNTIYF TGTGCCTGGGATACCCGGGACAGAACTTCTGGAAACACCATATATTTT
TRBD1 TRBJ1-2 - 16 TRBV4-1 CASSPAPGTGNYGYTF TGCGCCAGCAGTCCTGCTCCCGGGACAGGGAACTATGGCTACACCTTC
TRBD2 TRBJ2-7 - 19 TRBV7-9 CASSYWREGRGRYDYEQYF TGTGCCAGCAGCTATTGGCGGGAGGGTCGCGGGAGGTACGACTACGAGCAGTACTTC
- TRBJ1-1 - 15 TRBV5-4 CASSLEVGSNTEAFF TGTGCCAGCAGCTTGGAGGTCGGCTCGAACACTGAAGCTTTCTTT
- TRBJ2-2 - 13 TRBV29-1 CSVEGEATGELFF TGCAGCGTTGAAGGAGAGGCCACCGGGGAGCTGTTTTTT
TRBD2 TRBJ2-3 - 14 TRBV12-3/TRBV12-4 CAIAEAGATDTQYF TGTGCCATCGCCGAAGCGGGGGCCACAGATACGCAGTATTTT
- TRBJ1-2 - 13 TRBV11-2 CASSFDGPLGYTF TGTGCCAGCAGCTTCGACGGACCCCTGGGCTACACCTTC
- TRBJ2-7 - 14 TRBV4-1 CASSLVRTSYEQYF TGCGCCAGCAGCCTAGTCCGAACCTCCTACGAGCAGTACTTC
TRBD2 TRBJ2-4 once 18 TRBV5-1 CASSPGTSGGLAKNIQYF TGCGCCAGCAGCCCTGGGACTAGCGGGGGGTTAGCCAAAAACATTCAGTACTTC
- TRBJ2-5 - 15 TRBV20-1 CSARGVGGEKETQYF TGCAGTGCTAGAGGGGTAGGGGGGGAGAAAGAGACCCAGTACTTC
- TRBJ1-2 - 18 TRBV4-1 CASSQDVGQGMRLGGYTF TGCGCCAGCAGCCAAGATGTAGGGCAGGGGATGCGGTTGGGCGGCTACACCTTC
- TRBJ1-5 once 15 TRBV12-3/TRBV12-4 CASSLGEISNQPQHF TGTGCCAGCAGTTTAGGGGAAATCAGCAATCAGCCCCAGCATTTT
- TRBJ1-1 - 13 TRBV21-1 CASSPPGGLEAFF TGTGCCAGCAGCCCCCCTGGGGGACTTGAAGCTTTCTTT
- TRBJ1-4 - 15 TRBV7-9 CASSRADLRNEKLFF TGTGCCAGCAGCCGCGCGGATTTGAGGAATGAAAAACTGTTTTTT
- TRBJ2-7 - 14 TRBV4-1 CASSQGVGAYEQYF TGCGCCAGCAGCCAAGGGGTGGGGGCCTACGAGCAGTACTTC
TRBD2 TRBJ2-3 - 16 TRBV5-1 CASSLNPSGRADTQYF TGCGCCAGCAGCTTGAACCCTAGCGGGAGGGCAGATACGCAGTATTTT
- TRBJ1-1 - 14 TRBV13 CASSLALTGTEAFF TGTGCCAGCAGCTTAGCCCTGACGGGCACTGAAGCTTTCTTT
- TRBJ2-2 - 15 TRBV19 CASNPAVGNTGELFF TGTGCCAGTAACCCCGCCGTCGGGAACACCGGGGAGCTGTTTTTT
- TRBJ2-1 - 15 TRBV4-1 CASSQDFRGAGEQFF TGCGCCAGCAGCCAAGATTTCAGGGGCGCGGGTGAGCAGTTCTTC
- TRBJ2-7 few 15 TRBV7-6 CASSAQPHDSYEQYF TGTGCCAGCAGCGCCCAACCTCACGACTCCTACGAGCAGTACTTC
TRBD1 TRBJ2-7 - 17 TRBV6-5 CASSYSRTTGALYEQYF TGTGCCAGCAGTTACTCGCGTACGACAGGGGCCCTCTACGAGCAGTACTTC